These 9 T cell receptor beta chains originate from one sample sequenced in a study of patients and donors after allogeneic stem cell transplantation. TCRdb re-analysed the RT-PCR reads in MiXCR, keeping a single row per CDR3 protein. The table lists 400,000 to 450,000 distinct CDR3 sequences, around 15% of them singletons. Sequencing was performed on blood, either unsorted or a sorted T cell fraction (not recorded which). These receptors were taken from a human donor who was either an allogeneic HSCT recipient or a stem cell or donor lymphocyte infusion donor (not recorded which). It is not recorded whose cells these are; they may come from a transplant donor.

In its sample, this clonotype was seen many times. For the CDR3, the DNA is TGCGCCAGCAGCCGCCACCTCGGACTAGCGGGAGGACCTACCTACGAGCAGTACTTC. This translates into CASSRHLGLAGGPTYEQYF. The V gene is TRBV4-1, the J gene TRBJ2-7; 14 nucleotides match TRBD2. V lost 4 bases to trimming and J lost 2 bases; unmatched junction nucleotides: 13. The length of the CDR3 is 19 residues. Germline V gene lookup returns CDR1 MGHRA and CDR2 YSYEKL.

This clonotype was detected only a few times. The chain combines TRBV11-2 with TRBJ2-1; D might be TRBD2 (6 bases). V dropped 1 base and J dropped 4 bases, with 11 bases sitting between them. This CDR3 has 15 residues. CDR1 and CDR2 from the germline V gene are SGHAT and FQNNGV. CDR3 amino acids: CASSLGTGDYNEQFF. Here the CDR3 DNA reads TGTGCCAGCAGCTTAGGAACGGGGGATTACAATGAGCAGTTCTTC.

The CDR3 here is CASTTPTGMSTDTQYF. The DNA for the CDR3 is TGTGCCAGTACGACCCCGACAGGGATGAGCACAGATACGCAGTATTTT. The V call is TRBV28, the J call TRBJ2-3, with 7 bases that match TRBD1. CDR3 length: 16 residues. Trimming removed 9 bases from V and 0 bases from J; junction bases left unmatched: 12. Per germline, CDR1 MDHEN and CDR2 SYDVKM.

The CDR3: CATSRLALYEQYF. CDR3 DNA sequence: TGTGCCACCTCGCGGCTAGCGCTCTACGAGCAGTACTTC. This chain connects TRBV6-1 to TRBJ2-7; maybe TRBD2 (6 bases). CDR1 is MNHNS and CDR2 is SASEGT in the germline V gene. The CDR3 sequence is 13 residues long. The V gene lost 10 bases and the J gene lost 3 bases, with 16 bases spanning the gap.

The V call is TRBV20-1, the J call TRBJ2-7; 8 nucleotides match TRBD1. The CDR3 spans 13 residues. V was pared by 5 bases and J by 3 bases, with 6 bases of the junction left unmatched. Germline values: CDR1 DFQATT, CDR2 SNEGSKA (reference sequence). CDR3 residues: CSAVTGVGYEQYF. CDR3 coding DNA: TGCAGTGCTGTGACAGGGGTCGGCTACGAGCAGTACTTC.

This chain joins TRBV13 and TRBJ2-7, with a weak D call TRBD2 (5 bases). Trimming left V 5 bases short and J 2 bases short, with 13 bases between. The CDR3 is 14 amino acids. Germline CDR1 reads PRHDT; CDR2 reads FYEKMQ (reference sequence). CDR3 in DNA: TGTGCCAGCAGCGGAGGAGGACGAGCCTACGAGCAGTACTTC. Translating it yields CASSGGGRAYEQYF.

At least ten counts were recorded for this clonotype. This chain joins TRBV12-3 or TRBV12-4 and TRBJ1-1, with D hard to call. This CDR3 has 11 residues. Trimming took 2 bases from V and 4 from J, leaving 2 bases between them. For the CDR3, the DNA is TGTGCCAGCAGTTTAACCACTGAAGCTTTCTTT. As protein: CASSLTTEAFF.

This clonotype was counted a few times. V and J are TRBV6-6 and TRBJ2-1; D unclear. Trimming took 2 bases from V and 10 from J, leaving 9 bases between them. This CDR3 is 12 amino acids long. Germline lookup yields CDR1 MNHNY and CDR2 SVGAGI (reference sequence). CDR3 bases: TGTGCCAGCAGTTACCCCTTGGGGGAGCAGTTCTTC. Amino acid sequence: CASSYPLGEQFF.

The chain has TRBV20-1 and TRBJ1-3; a weak D match, TRBD1 (6 bases). The CDR3 runs 13 residues. V lost 3 bases and J 6 bases, leaving 12 bases between the germline ends. The germline gives CDR1 DFQATT, CDR2 SNEGSKA (reference sequence). The CDR3 spells CSARSGTINTIYF. The CDR3 DNA reads TGCAGTGCTAGGTCCGGGACAATAAACACCATATATTTT.